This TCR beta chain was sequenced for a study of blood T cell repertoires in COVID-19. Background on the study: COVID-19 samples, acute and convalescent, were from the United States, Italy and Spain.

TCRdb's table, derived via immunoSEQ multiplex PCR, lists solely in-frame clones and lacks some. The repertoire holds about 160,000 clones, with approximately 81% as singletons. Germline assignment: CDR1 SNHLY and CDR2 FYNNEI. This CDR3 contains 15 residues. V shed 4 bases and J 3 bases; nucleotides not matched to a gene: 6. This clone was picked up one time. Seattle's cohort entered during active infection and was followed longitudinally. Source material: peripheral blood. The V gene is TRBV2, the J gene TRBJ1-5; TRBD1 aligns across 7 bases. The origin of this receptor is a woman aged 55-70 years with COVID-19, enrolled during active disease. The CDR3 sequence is CASSGGQTANQPQHF. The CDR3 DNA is TGTGCCAGCAGTGGGGGACAGACGGCCAATCAGCCCCAGCATTTT.